The rows below give T cell receptor beta chains drawn from one sample of a study of monozygotic twins with inflammatory bowel disease. After re-calling the 5' RACE reads, TCRdb lists one entry per CDR3 protein, DNA absent. The specimen's table records around 370,000 distinct CDR3 sequences. Sequencing was carried out using blood. Receptor source: a human donor with ulcerative colitis or Crohn's disease, or a healthy co-twin of an affected twin (not recorded which). Each CDR3 is given with its conserved first and last residue.

V gene: TRBV12-3/TRBV12-4; J gene: TRBJ1-3; CDR3 protein: CASSRTGSSAGNTIYF
V gene: TRBV4-3; J gene: TRBJ2-7; CDR3 protein: CASSQGRGGTYEQYF
V gene: TRBV20-1; J gene: TRBJ2-7; CDR3 protein: CSARDAGTYSSYEQYF
V gene: TRBV12-3/TRBV12-4; J gene: TRBJ1-4; CDR3 protein: CASSLLGGSEKLFF
V gene: TRBV3-1; J gene: TRBJ1-4; CDR3 protein: CASSQVEEKLFF
V gene: TRBV7-3; J gene: TRBJ2-1; CDR3 protein: CASSLSQVFYNEQFF
V gene: TRBV7-9; J gene: TRBJ1-1; CDR3 protein: CASSLVSGGREAFF
V gene: TRBV12-3/TRBV12-4; J gene: TRBJ2-3; CDR3 protein: CASSLSRPGTDTQYF
V gene: TRBV7-6; J gene: TRBJ1-5; CDR3 protein: CASSLGRGVQPQHF
V gene: TRBV6-2/TRBV6-3; J gene: TRBJ1-6; CDR3 protein: CASSYVFQGKRSPLHF
V gene: TRBV7-9; J gene: TRBJ1-2; CDR3 protein: CASSREAGNGYTF
V gene: TRBV11-2; J gene: TRBJ2-1; CDR3 protein: CASSLTADPSYNEQFF
V gene: TRBV6-1; J gene: TRBJ2-7; CDR3 protein: CATSSFAGGPPYEQYF
V gene: TRBV28; J gene: TRBJ1-2; CDR3 protein: CASSSKPAGHGYTF
V gene: TRBV4-3; J gene: TRBJ2-7; CDR3 protein: CASSQGIAGVSYEQYF
V gene: TRBV21-1; J gene: TRBJ2-7; CDR3 protein: CASSKIAGPPGEQYF
V gene: TRBV11-2; J gene: TRBJ2-3; CDR3 protein: CASSLDPQTGLAGAPTDTQYF
V gene: TRBV7-9; J gene: TRBJ2-7; CDR3 protein: CASSLVTGAYEQYF
V gene: TRBV5-4; J gene: TRBJ2-7; CDR3 protein: CASSRGTHWDEQYF
V gene: TRBV12-3/TRBV12-4; J gene: TRBJ2-1; CDR3 protein: CASRGLAGGGGEQFF
V gene: TRBV19; J gene: TRBJ1-5; CDR3 protein: CASSISDRGQPQHF
V gene: TRBV12-3/TRBV12-4; J gene: TRBJ2-3; CDR3 protein: CASRGSGNTDTQYF
V gene: TRBV10-3; J gene: TRBJ2-3; CDR3 protein: CAISHSTSGVFRDTQYF
V gene: TRBV5-1; J gene: TRBJ2-7; CDR3 protein: CASSLLTAYEQYF
V gene: TRBV5-6; J gene: TRBJ2-5; CDR3 protein: CASSVKETQYF
V gene: TRBV7-6; J gene: TRBJ2-3; CDR3 protein: CASSFSGGVGTDTQYF
V gene: TRBV7-2; J gene: TRBJ1-1; CDR3 protein: CASSLGWATEAFF
V gene: TRBV20-1; J gene: TRBJ1-6; CDR3 protein: CSGTRGTNSPLHF
V gene: TRBV20-1; J gene: TRBJ2-3; CDR3 protein: CSVSGKDTQYF
V gene: TRBV20-1; J gene: TRBJ2-1; CDR3 protein: CSAIAGGPIDEQFF
V gene: TRBV4-3; J gene: TRBJ1-4; CDR3 protein: CASSQVGGGEKLFF
V gene: TRBV12-3/TRBV12-4; J gene: TRBJ2-1; CDR3 protein: CASSLASGGLAGPKQFF
V gene: TRBV9; J gene: TRBJ2-5; CDR3 protein: CASSVGGGADETQYF
V gene: TRBV4-1; J gene: TRBJ1-4; CDR3 protein: CASSSAGAGSEKLFF
V gene: TRBV18; J gene: TRBJ1-4; CDR3 protein: CASSLTGTGPTNEKLFF
V gene: TRBV7-3; J gene: TRBJ2-2; CDR3 protein: CASRNLLGGTGATGELFF
V gene: TRBV6-2/TRBV6-3; J gene: TRBJ2-7; CDR3 protein: CASSTPRGQGVKQYF
V gene: TRBV12-3/TRBV12-4; J gene: TRBJ1-2; CDR3 protein: CASSNIHYGYTF
V gene: TRBV11-1; J gene: TRBJ2-1; CDR3 protein: CASSLGPLDGVRHNEQFF
V gene: TRBV4-3; J gene: TRBJ2-1; CDR3 protein: CASSQGTGGAMEIQFF
V gene: TRBV5-4; J gene: TRBJ1-2; CDR3 protein: CASSAERQGHYGYTF
V gene: TRBV9; J gene: TRBJ2-7; CDR3 protein: CASSARPGQSYEQYF
V gene: TRBV7-8; J gene: TRBJ2-3; CDR3 protein: CASSLVGQGYRTDTQYF
V gene: TRBV7-6; J gene: TRBJ2-2; CDR3 protein: CASSLGAAGELFF
V gene: TRBV14; J gene: TRBJ1-2; CDR3 protein: CASSQAVAGKGGYTF
V gene: TRBV7-2; J gene: TRBJ2-3; CDR3 protein: CASSIPIGTLTDTQYF
V gene: TRBV20-1; J gene: TRBJ1-2; CDR3 protein: CSAGRGLGDYGYTF
V gene: TRBV20-1; J gene: TRBJ1-1; CDR3 protein: CSASAAGLSTEAFF
V gene: TRBV4-3; J gene: TRBJ2-7; CDR3 protein: CASSPLVTGRTYEQYF
V gene: TRBV6-6; J gene: TRBJ2-1; CDR3 protein: CASTGTGGNYEQFF
V gene: TRBV4-3; J gene: TRBJ2-3; CDR3 protein: CASSLGLAGDVYTQYF
V gene: TRBV7-8; J gene: TRBJ2-2; CDR3 protein: CASPQEAMNTGELFF
V gene: TRBV30; J gene: TRBJ2-3; CDR3 protein: CAWSAGLDITDTQYF
V gene: TRBV6-2/TRBV6-3; J gene: TRBJ1-6; CDR3 protein: CASSSGTGVYNSPLHF
V gene: TRBV6-1; J gene: TRBJ2-6; CDR3 protein: CASLRDSNSGANVLTF
V gene: TRBV28; J gene: TRBJ2-7; CDR3 protein: CASSLYSTSSYEQYF
V gene: TRBV2; J gene: TRBJ2-3; CDR3 protein: CASSRMRGSTDTQYF
V gene: TRBV7-3; J gene: TRBJ1-1; CDR3 protein: CASSMVSNTEAFF
V gene: TRBV19; J gene: TRBJ2-1; CDR3 protein: CASDGGGAYYDEQFF